This T cell receptor beta chain appears in the sequencing data of a study of PD-L1 blockade in urothelial cancer. About the research overall: Patients with male sex and bladder-origin urothelial cancer accounted for about 85% of the roughly 29 enrolled. The number of prior chemotherapy regimens per patient was 0 to 3. Blood yielded a median of 141,255 T cells per sample.

V shed 6 bases and J 4 bases; nucleotides not matched to a gene: 5. Germline V gene sequence: CDR1 SNHLY, CDR2 FYNNEI. The CDR3 loop spans 15 amino acids. Pretreatment and on-treatment samples were taken, numbering 1 to 8 per patient. Measured with immunoSEQ multiplex PCR; TCRdb has only the in-frame clones, and not every one. Of tens of thousands of clones in the sample, around 87% were seen once. J is TRBJ2-1 and V is TRBV2; 11 positions match TRBD1. The receptor was derived from a woman in her 70s with urothelial cancer. The source material was PBMCs, sampled around atezolizumab (anti-PD-L1) treatment. The CDR3 DNA sequence: TGTGCCAGCAGAACAGGACAGGGGGCTTACAATGAGCAGTTCTTC. Residues: CASRTGQGAYNEQFF.